Presented here are 11 T cell receptor beta chains from one specimen sequenced in a study of shared clonotypes between healthy human individuals. Only in-frame clones appear in the TCRdb table, and some are missing; sequencing was by immunoSEQ multiplex PCR. The sample shows around 2,000,000 clones, roughly 96% of them seen only once. Sequencing was performed on naive CD4+ T cells sorted from blood. The subset denotes: CD45RA+ positively selected. The receptors were sampled from a man aged 18 to 30 in good health.

The chain couples TRBV10-3 to TRBJ2-7; perhaps TRBD2 as D (7 bases). Germline values: CDR1 ENHRY, CDR2 SYGVKD. The CDR3 extends over 14 amino acids. V shed 6 bases and J shed 0 bases, with 12 bases lying between them. The CDR3 nucleotides are TGTGCCATCAGCCGGGGGGCCAGCTCCTACGAGCAGTACTTC. This gives the protein CAISRGASSYEQYF.

The chain uses TRBV7-9 and TRBJ2-1; D ambiguous. Looked up from germline, CDR1 is SEHNR and CDR2 is FQNEAQ (reference sequence). This CDR3 has 12 residues. V was pared by 1 base and J by 10 bases, with 8 bases between. CDR3 sequence reads: CASSLDPPEQFF. CDR3 DNA sequence: TGTGCCAGCAGCTTAGACCCGCCGGAGCAGTTCTTC.

This chain links TRBV29-1 with TRBJ2-5, with a tentative D call TRBD2 (7 bases). Trimming removed 6 bases at V and 2 bases at J, with 19 bases between. The CDR3 covers 15 residues. CDR1 and CDR2 from the germline V gene are SQVTM and ANQGSEA. Written as DNA, the CDR3 is TGCAGCGTGGTTGTCGGGGGGCTCGTTCAAGAGACCCAGTACTTC. It specifies CSVVVGGLVQETQYF.

This chain joins TRBV9 and TRBJ2-4; a possible D gene is TRBD2 (5 bases). The CDR3 consists of 16 residues. Germline V lookup: CDR1 SGDLS, CDR2 YYNGEE. The V gene lost 4 bases and the J gene lost 0 bases, with 14 bases spanning the gap. The CDR3 sequence is CASSPRGDLAKNIQYF. CDR3 DNA sequence: TGTGCCAGCAGCCCTCGGGGTGATCTAGCCAAAAACATTCAGTACTTC.

As concerns this clone: Other DNA sequences in this specimen translate into the identical CDR3. The CDR3 is CAWSASAGYTF. CDR3 nucleotide sequence: TGTGCCTGGAGTGCCTCAGCCGGATACACCTTC. The J gene is TRBJ1-2, the V gene TRBV30; D gene unclear. Germline CDR1 and CDR2: GTSNPN and SVGIG (reference sequence). CDR3 size: 11 residues. V was clipped by 1 base and J by 11 bases, with 11 bases between them.

The V call is TRBV5-1, the J call TRBJ2-3, with 10 bases matching TRBD1. The junction had 9 bases not matched to a gene; V was cut back by 5 bases and J by 3 bases. The CDR3 consists of 16 residues. Germline-derived CDR1 and CDR2 are SGHRS and YFSETQ. CDR3 residues: CASSPTLGQGTDTQYF. CDR3 nucleotide sequence: TGCGCCAGCAGTCCTACCTTGGGACAGGGGACAGATACGCAGTATTTT.

This chain connects TRBV6-5 to TRBJ2-7; D unclear. The length of the CDR3 is 15 residues. CDR1 and CDR2 from the germline V gene are MNHEY and SVGAGI. Trimming shortened V by 6 bases and J by 0 bases, and 15 bases separated the two germline ends. The CDR3 spells CASRPPGRPSYEQYF. The CDR3 DNA reads as TGTGCCAGCAGACCCCCGGGTCGCCCCTCCTACGAGCAGTACTTC.

The chain employs TRBV5-4 and TRBJ2-3; TRBD2 matches 8 bases. The CDR3 consists of 16 residues. In germline, CDR1 is SGHNT, CDR2 YYREEE (reference sequence). The junction had 6 bases not matched to a gene; V was cut back by 0 bases and J by 3 bases. The chain's CDR3 is CASSLGSGSTTDTQYF. CDR3 DNA sequence: TGTGCCAGCAGCTTGGGAAGCGGGAGTACGACAGATACGCAGTATTTT. Variable domain in full (rest from reference TRBV5-4 and TRBJ2-3): ETGVTQSPTHLIKTRGQQVTLRCSSQSGHNTVSWYQQALGQGPQFIFQYYREEENGRGNFPPRFSGLQFPNYSSELNVNALELDDSALYLCASSLGSGSTTDTQYFGPGTRLTVL.

V gene TRBV5-1 combines with J gene TRBJ2-2; no definite D call. Trimming removed 2 bases from V and 5 bases from J, with 13 bases in between. The CDR3 length is 15 residues. Germline CDR1 is SGHRS and CDR2 is YFSETQ. This CDR3 is CASSFMDPGTGELFF. CDR3 sequence (DNA): TGCGCCAGCAGCTTTATGGACCCGGGTACCGGGGAGCTGTTTTTT. Filled out from reference TRBV5-1 and TRBJ2-2, the complete variable domain reads KAGVTQTPRYLIKTRGQQVTLSCSPISGHRSVSWYQQTPGQGLQFLFEYFSETQRNKGNFPGRFSGRQFSNSRSEMNVSTLELGDSALYLCASSFMDPGTGELFFGEGSRLTVL.

The genes are TRBV6-5 and TRBJ2-7; a possible D gene is TRBD1 (5 bases). This CDR3 region has 14 residues. V gave up 6 bases and J gave up 4 bases, with 16 bases separating them. Looked up from germline, CDR1 is MNHEY and CDR2 is SVGAGI. CDR3 sequence: CASSRGVGVYEQYF. CDR3 nucleotides: TGTGCCAGCAGCAGAGGCGTAGGGGTGTACGAGCAGTACTTC.

This rearrangement joins TRBV4-1 to TRBJ2-1; 9 bases match TRBD2. Germline V gene lookup returns CDR1 MGHRA and CDR2 YSYEKL. This CDR3 has 13 amino acids. V shed 3 bases and J 10 bases; nucleotides not matched to a gene: 4. DNA for the CDR3: TGCGCCAGCAGCCAGGCGGGACTAGCAGAGCAGTTCTTC. Encoded protein: CASSQAGLAEQFF.